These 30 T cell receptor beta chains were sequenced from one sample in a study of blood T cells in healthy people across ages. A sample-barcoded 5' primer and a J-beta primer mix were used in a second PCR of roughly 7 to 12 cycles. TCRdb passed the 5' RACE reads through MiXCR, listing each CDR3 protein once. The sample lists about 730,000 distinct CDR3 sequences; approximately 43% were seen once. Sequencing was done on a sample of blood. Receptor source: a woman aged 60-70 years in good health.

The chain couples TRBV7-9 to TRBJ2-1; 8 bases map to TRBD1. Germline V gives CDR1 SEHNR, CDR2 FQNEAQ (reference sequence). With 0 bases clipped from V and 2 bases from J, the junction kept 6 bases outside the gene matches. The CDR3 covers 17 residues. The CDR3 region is CASSLAHLGQAYNEQFF. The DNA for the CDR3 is TGTGCCAGCAGCTTAGCCCACTTGGGACAGGCCTACAATGAGCAGTTCTTC.

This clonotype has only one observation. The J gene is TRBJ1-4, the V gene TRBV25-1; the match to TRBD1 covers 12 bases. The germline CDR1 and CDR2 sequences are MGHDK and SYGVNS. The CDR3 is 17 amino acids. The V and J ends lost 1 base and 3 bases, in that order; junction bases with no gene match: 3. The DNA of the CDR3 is TGTGCCAGCAGTGAATCGGGGACAGGGGGCTCTAATGAAAAACTGTTTTTT. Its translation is CASSESGTGGSNEKLFF.

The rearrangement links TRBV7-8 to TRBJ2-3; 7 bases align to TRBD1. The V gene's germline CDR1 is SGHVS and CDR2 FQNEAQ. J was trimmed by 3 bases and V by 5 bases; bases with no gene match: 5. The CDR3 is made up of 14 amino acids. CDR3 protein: CASSRTGWTDTQYF. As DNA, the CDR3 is TGTGCCAGCAGCAGGACAGGATGGACAGATACGCAGTATTTT.

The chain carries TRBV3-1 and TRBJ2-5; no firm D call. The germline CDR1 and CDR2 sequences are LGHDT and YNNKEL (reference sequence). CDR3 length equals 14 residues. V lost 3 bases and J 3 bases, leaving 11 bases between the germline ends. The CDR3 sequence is CASSQGWQKETQYF. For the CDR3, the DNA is TGTGCCAGCAGCCAGGGGTGGCAAAAAGAGACCCAGTACTTC.

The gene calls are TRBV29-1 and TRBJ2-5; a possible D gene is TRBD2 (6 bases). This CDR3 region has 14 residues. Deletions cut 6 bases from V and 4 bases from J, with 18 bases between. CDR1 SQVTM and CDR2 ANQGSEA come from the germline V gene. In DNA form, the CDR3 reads TGCAGCGTCATGAGAGTGGGAGGTTTAGAGACCCAGTACTTC. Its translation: CSVMRVGGLETQYF.

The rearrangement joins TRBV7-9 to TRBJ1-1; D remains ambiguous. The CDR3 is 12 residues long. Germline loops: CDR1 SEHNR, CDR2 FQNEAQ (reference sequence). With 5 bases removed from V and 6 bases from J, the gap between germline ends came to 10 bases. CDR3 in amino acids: CASSAYGAEAFF. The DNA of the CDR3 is TGTGCCAGCAGCGCCTACGGGGCTGAAGCTTTCTTT.

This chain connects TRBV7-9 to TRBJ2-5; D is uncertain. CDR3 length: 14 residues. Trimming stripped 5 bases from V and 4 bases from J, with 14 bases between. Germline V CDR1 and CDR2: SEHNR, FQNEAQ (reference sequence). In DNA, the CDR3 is TGTGCCAGCAGCACCCGGGCCATTCCAGAGACCCAGTACTTC. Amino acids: CASSTRAIPETQYF.

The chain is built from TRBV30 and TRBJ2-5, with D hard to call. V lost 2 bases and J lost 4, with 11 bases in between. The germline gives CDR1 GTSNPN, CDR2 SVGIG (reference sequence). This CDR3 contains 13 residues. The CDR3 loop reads CAWSSDGAETQYF. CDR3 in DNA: TGTGCCTGGAGTTCCGACGGCGCAGAGACCCAGTACTTC.

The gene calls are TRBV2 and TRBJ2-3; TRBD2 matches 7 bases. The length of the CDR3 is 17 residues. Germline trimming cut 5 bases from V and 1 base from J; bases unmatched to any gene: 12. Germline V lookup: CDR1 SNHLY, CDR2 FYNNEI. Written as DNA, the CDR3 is TGTGCCAGCAGTCCCTCGGTAGGGAGCGGGGGCACAGATACGCAGTATTTT. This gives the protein CASSPSVGSGGTDTQYF.

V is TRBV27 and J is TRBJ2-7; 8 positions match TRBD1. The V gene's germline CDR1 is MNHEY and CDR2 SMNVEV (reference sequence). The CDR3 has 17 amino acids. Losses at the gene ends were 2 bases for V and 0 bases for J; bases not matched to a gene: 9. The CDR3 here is CASSLTPGQASSYEQYF. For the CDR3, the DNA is TGTGCCAGCAGTTTAACCCCGGGACAGGCGAGCTCCTACGAGCAGTACTTC.

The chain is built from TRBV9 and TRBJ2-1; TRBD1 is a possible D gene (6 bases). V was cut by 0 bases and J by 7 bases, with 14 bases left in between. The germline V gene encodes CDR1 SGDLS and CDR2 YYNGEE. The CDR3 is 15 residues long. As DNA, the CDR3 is TGTGCCAGCAGCGTAGCCGGGCAGGGGCGGAATGAGCAGTTCTTC. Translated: CASSVAGQGRNEQFF.

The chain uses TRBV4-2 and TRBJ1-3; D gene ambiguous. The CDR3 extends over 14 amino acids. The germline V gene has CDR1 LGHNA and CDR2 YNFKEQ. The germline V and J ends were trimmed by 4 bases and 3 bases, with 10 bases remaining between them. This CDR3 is CASSPGSDGNTIYF. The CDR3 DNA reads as TGTGCCAGCAGCCCCGGGTCGGATGGAAACACCATATATTTT.

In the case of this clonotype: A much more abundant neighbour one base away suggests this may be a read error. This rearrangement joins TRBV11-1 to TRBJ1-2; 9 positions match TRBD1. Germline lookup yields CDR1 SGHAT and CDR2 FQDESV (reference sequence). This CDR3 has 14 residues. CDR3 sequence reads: CAGSLGTGNYGYTF. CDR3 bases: TGTGCCGGCAGCTTGGGGACAGGGAACTATGGCTACACCTTC. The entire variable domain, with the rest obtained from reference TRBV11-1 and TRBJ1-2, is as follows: EAEVAQSPRYKITEKSQAVAFWCDPISGHATLYWYRQILGQGPELLVQFQDESVVDDSQLPKDRFSAERLKGVDSTLKIQPAELGDSAMYLCAGSLGTGNYGYTFGSGTRLTVV.

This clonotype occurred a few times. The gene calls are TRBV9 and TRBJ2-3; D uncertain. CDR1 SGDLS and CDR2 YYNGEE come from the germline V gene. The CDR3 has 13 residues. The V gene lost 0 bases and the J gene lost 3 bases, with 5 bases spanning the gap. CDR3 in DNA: TGTGCCAGCAGCGTAGTCGCGACAGATACGCAGTATTTT. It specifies CASSVVATDTQYF. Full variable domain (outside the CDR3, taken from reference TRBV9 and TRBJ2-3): DSGVTQTPKHLITATGQRVTLRCSPRSGDLSVYWYQQSLDQGLQFLIQYYNGEERAKGNILERFSAQQFPDLHSELNLSSLELGDSALYFCASSVVATDTQYFGPGTRLTVL.

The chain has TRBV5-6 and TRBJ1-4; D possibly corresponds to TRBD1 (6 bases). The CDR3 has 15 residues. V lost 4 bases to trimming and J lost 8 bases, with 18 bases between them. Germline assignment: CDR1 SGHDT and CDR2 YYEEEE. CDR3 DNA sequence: TGTGCCAGCAGCGGGACCGGGACATTCCAAGAAAAACTGTTTTTT. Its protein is CASSGTGTFQEKLFF.

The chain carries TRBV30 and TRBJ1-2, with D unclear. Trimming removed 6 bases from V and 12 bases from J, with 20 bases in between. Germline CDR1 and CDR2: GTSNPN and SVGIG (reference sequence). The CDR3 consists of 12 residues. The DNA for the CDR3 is TGTGCCTGTCGGGTGTTACGCGGCCTCAACACCTTC. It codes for CACRVLRGLNTF.

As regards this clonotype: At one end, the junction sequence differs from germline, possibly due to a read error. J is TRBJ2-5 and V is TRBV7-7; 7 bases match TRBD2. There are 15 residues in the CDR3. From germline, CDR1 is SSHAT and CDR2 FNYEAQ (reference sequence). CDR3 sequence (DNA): TGTGCTAGCAGCTTGGACCCTGGACTAGGGTATGAGCAGTACTTC. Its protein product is CASSLDPGLGYEQYF. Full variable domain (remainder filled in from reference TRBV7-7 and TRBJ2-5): GAGVSQSPRYKVTKRGQDVTLRCDPISSHATLYWYQQALGQGPEFLTYFNYEAQPDKSGLPSDRFSAERPEGSISTLTIQRTEQRDSAMYRCASSLDPGLGYEQYFGPGTRLLVL.

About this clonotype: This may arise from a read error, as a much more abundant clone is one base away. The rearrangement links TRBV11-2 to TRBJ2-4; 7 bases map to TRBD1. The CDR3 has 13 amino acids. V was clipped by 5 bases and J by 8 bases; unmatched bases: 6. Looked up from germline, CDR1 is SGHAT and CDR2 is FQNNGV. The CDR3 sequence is CASSPGQEDIQYF. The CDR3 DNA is TGTGCCAGCAGCCCTGGACAGGAGGACATTCAGTACTTC.

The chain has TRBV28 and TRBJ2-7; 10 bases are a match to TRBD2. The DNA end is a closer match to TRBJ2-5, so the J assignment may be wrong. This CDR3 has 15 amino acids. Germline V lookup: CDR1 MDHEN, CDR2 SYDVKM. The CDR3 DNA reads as TGTGCCAGCAGTATAATAGCGGGGGGCCGGAAGACCCAGTACTTC. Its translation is CASSIIAGGRKTQYF.

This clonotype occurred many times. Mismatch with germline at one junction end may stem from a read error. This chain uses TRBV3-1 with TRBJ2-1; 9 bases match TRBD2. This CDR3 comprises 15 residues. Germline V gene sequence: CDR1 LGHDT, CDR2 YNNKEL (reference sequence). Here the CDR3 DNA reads TGCGCCAGCAGCCAATTGGCGGGAGGGTACAATGAGCAGTTCTTC. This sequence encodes CASSQLAGGYNEQFF.

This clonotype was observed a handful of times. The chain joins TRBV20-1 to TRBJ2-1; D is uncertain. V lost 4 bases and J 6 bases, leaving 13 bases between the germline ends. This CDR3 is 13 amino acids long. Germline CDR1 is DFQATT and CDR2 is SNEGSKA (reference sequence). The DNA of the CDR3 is TGCAGTGCTACCCTGCCAGGACGCAATGAGCAGTTCTTC. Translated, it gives CSATLPGRNEQFF.

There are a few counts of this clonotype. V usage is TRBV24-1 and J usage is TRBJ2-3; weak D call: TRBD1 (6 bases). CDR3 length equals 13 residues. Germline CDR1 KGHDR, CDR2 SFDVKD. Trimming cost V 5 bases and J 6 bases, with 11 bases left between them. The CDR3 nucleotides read TGTGCCACCAGTGCCGTCGACAGGGATACGCAGTATTTT. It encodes CATSAVDRDTQYF.

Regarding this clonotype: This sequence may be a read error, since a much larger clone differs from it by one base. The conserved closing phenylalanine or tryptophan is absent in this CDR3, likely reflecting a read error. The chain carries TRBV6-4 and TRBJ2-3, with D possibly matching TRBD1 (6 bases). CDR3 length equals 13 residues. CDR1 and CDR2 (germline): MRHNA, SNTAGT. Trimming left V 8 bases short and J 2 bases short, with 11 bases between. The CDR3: CASGTGHTDTQYV. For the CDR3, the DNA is TGTGCCAGCGGTACAGGGCACACAGATACGCAGTATGTT.

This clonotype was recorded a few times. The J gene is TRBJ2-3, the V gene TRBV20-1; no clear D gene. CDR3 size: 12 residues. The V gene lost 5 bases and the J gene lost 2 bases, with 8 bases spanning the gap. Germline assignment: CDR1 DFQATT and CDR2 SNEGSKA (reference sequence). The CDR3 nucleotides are TGCAGTGCTCTGTCCTCCACAGATACGCAGTATTTT. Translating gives CSALSSTDTQYF.

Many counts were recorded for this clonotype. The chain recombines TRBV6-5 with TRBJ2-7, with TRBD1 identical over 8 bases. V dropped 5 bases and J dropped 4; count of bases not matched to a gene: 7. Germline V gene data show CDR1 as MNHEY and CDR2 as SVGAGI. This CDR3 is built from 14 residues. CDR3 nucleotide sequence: TGTGCCAGCAGTATAGGACAGGGACCTTACGAGCAGTACTTC. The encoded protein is CASSIGQGPYEQYF.

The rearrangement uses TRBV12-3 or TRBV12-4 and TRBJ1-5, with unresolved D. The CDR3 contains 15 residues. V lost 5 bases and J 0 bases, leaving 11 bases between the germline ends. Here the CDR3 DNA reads TGTGCCAGCAGTCGGAGCGATCGTAGCAATCAGCCCCAGCATTTT. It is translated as CASSRSDRSNQPQHF.

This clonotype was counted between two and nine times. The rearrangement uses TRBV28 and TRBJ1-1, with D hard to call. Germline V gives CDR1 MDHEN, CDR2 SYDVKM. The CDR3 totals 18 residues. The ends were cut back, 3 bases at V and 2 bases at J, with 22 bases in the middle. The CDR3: CASSFGSRLGEFNTEAFF. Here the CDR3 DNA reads TGTGCCAGCAGTTTCGGGTCAAGGCTCGGGGAGTTTAACACTGAAGCTTTCTTT.

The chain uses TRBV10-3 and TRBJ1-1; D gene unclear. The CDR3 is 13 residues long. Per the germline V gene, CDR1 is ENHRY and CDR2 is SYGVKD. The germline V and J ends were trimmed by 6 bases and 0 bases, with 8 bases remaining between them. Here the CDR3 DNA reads TGTGCCATCAGGGGATCCATGAACACTGAAGCTTTCTTT. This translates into CAIRGSMNTEAFF.

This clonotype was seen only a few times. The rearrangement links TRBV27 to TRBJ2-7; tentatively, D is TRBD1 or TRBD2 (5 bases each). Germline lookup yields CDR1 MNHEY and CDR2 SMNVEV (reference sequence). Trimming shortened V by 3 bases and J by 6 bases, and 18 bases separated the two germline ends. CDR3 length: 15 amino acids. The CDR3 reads CASSFLGPSASEQYF. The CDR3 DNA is TGTGCCAGCAGTTTCTTGGGACCTTCGGCTAGCGAGCAGTACTTC.

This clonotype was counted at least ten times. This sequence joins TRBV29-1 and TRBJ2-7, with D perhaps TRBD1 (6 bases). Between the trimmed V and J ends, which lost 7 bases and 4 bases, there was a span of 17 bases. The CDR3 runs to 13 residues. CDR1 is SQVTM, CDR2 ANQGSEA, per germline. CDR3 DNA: TGCAGCGCCGGAGACAGGCCGTTTTACGAGCAGTACTTC. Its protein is CSAGDRPFYEQYF.